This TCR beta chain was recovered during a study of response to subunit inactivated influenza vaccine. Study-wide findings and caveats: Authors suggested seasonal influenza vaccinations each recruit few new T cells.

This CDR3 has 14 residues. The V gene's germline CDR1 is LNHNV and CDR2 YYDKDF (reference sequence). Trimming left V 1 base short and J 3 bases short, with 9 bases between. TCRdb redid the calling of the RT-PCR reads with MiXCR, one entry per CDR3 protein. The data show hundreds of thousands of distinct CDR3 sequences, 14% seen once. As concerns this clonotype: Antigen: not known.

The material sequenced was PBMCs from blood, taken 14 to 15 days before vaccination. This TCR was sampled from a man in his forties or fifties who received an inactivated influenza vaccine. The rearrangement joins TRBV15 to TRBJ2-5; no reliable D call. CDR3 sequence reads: CATSRVLQKETQYF. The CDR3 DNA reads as TGTGCCACCAGCAGAGTTTTACAAAAAGAGACCCAGTACTTC. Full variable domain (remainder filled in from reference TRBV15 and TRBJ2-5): DAMVIQNPRYQVTQFGKPVTLSCSQTLNHNVMYWYQQKSSQAPKLLFHYYDKDFNNEADTPDNFQSRRPNTSFCFLDIRSPGLGDTAMYLCATSRVLQKETQYFGPGTRLLVL.